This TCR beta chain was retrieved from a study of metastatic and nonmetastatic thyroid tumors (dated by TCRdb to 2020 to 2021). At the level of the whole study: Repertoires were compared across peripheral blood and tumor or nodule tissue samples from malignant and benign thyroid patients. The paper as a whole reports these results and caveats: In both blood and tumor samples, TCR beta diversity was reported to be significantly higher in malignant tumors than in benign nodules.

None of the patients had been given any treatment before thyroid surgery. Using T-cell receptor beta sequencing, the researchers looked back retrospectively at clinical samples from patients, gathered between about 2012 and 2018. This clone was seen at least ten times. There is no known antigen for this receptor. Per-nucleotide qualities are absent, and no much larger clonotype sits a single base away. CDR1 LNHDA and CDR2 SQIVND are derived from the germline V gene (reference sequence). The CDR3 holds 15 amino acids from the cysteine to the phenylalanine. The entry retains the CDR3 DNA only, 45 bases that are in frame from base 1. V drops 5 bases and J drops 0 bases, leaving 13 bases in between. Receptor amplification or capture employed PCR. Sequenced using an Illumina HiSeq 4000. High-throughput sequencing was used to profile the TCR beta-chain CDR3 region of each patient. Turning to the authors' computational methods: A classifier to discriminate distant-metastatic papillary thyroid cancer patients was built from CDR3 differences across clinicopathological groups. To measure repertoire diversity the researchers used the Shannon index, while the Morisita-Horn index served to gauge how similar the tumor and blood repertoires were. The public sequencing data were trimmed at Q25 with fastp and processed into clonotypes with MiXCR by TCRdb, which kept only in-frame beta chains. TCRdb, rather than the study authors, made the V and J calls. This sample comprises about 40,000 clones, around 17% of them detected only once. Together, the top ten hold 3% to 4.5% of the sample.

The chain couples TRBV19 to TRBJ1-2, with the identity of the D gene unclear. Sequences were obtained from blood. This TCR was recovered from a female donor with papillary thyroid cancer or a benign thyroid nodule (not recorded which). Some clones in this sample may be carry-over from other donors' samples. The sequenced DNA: TGTGCCAGTAGTCTGCGACGTTTAGCTAACTATGGCTACACCTTC. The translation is CASSLRRLANYGYTF.